This entry concerns a single TCR beta chain. This sample stems from a study of OX40 agonist ivuxolimab in advanced cancers. The CDR3 length is 16 residues. Germline lookup yields CDR1 SGHTS and CDR2 YDEGEE. After removal of 4 bases from V and 0 bases from J, the junction contained 6 bases not matched to a gene. The method was immunoSEQ multiplex PCR; TCRdb's version includes in-frame clones alone and lacks a portion of them. The sample consists of about 66,000 clones, 81% of them appearing once. The V gene is TRBV5-8, the J gene TRBJ2-7; 11 bases are a match to TRBD2. The TCR was taken from an adult with an advanced solid tumor such as melanoma, head and neck, liver or kidney cancer. Sequenced here: CD4+ or CD8+ T cells sorted from blood, sampled in a trial of the OX40 agonist ivuxolimab. The CDR3 DNA reads as TGTGCCAGCAGCCAAGATGGGACTAGCGGCTCCTACGAGCAGTACTTC. It translates to CASSQDGTSGSYEQYF. The full variable domain, with the rest looked up from reference TRBV5-8 and TRBJ2-7, is EAGVTQSPTHLIKTRGQQATLRCSPISGHTSVYWYQQALGLGLQFLLWYDEGEERNRGNFPPRFSGRQFPNYSSELNVNALELEDSALYLCASSQDGTSGSYEQYFGPGTRLTVT.